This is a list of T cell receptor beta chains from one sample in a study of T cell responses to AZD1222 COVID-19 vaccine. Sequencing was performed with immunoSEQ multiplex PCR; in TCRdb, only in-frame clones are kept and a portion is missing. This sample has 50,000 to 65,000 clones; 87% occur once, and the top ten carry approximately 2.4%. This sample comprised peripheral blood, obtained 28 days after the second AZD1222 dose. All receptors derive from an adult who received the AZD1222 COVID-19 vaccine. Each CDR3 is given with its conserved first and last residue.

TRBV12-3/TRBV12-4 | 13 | CASSFGNSYEQYF
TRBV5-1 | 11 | CASSAGGEQFF
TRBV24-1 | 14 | CATSVGGASGELFF
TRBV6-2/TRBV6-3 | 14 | CASSNPGQEQPQHF
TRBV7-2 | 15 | CASSLTGLSYNEQFF
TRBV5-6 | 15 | CASSLGQGGTGELFF
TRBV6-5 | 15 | CASTPRGATNEKLFF
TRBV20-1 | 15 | CSASPQLQGADGYTF
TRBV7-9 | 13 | CASSLEGGNGYTF
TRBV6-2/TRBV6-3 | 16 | CASSPRLAGLTDTQYF
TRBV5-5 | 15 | CASSLVAGGYQPQHF
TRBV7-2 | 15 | CASSLTGQGLNTIYF
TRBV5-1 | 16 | CASSPIPGQGTYTQYF
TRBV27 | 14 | CASSMGQGNSPLHF
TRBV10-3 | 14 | CAISAGTGPYEQYF
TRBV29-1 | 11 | CSPGGADTQYF
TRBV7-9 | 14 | CASSRGQGRETQYF
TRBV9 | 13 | CASSVLGENEQFF
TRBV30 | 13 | CAWSVRSADTQYF
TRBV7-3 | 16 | CASSPGLAGGTDTQYF
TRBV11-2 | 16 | CASSFGTSGRYNEQFF
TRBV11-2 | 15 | CASSPYTRADNEQFF
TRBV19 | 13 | CATNKPGTGELFF
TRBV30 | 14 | CAWSVAGGHYGYTF
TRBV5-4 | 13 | CASSLVGGSEQFF
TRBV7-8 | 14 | CASSPPPAGAEQYF
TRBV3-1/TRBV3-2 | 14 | CASSQDPSSKTQYF
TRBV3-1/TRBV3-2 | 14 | CASSQGLANNEQFF
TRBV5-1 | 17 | CASSLRTGDSGANVLTF
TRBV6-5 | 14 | CASSYSMESQPQHF
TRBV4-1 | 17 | CASSQVWASGFYNEQFF
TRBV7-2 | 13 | CASSLEAAYEQYF
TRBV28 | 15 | CASSADPGQGDGYTF
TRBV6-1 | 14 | CASSEKGELNTIYF
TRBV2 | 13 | CASSTGQFSPLHF
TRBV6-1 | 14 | CASSEGGGDQPQHF
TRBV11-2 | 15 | CASSLGQGSKNEQYF
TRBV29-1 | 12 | CSARGQTGGAFF
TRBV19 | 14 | CASSTPQPLKPQHF
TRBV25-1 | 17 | CASSELRGTALNEKLFF
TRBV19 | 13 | CASKGTQREKLFF
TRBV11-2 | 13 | CASSPSLGNTIYF
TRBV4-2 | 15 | CASSQADRANTEAFF